A single sample is the source of the 32 T cell receptor beta chains below, sequenced in a study of cytomegalovirus exposure and HLA in healthy donors (TCRdb year 2017). Libraries were constructed by the immunoSEQ multiplex PCR assay. For the multiplex PCR, a mixture combining 60 forward primers for TCR Vbeta segments and 13 reverse primers for TCR Jbeta segments was used. Here the immuneACCESS table is served through TCRdb, limited to in-frame sequences with V and J called. Missing clones are a known gap in these copies; in checked studies unresolved V genes cover under half, and the rest lacks a known reason. The sample table holds 110,000 or so clones, of which over 65% were seen once. Of the sample, 2% to 3% falls within the top ten clones. Source material: PBMCs. Every receptor here comes from a female donor in good health and CMV-seronegative.

This clone was picked up a small number of times. The rearrangement joins TRBV4-3 to TRBJ1-3; no clear D. The CDR3 loop spans 16 amino acids. Trimming took off 0 bases at V and 0 bases at J, with 9 bases between the two ends. CDR1 is LGHNA, CDR2 YSLEER, per germline. This CDR3 is CASSQDLGSSGNTIYF. The CDR3 DNA is TGCGCCAGCAGCCAAGATTTGGGGAGCTCTGGAAACACCATATATTTT.

This clone was picked up one time. The V and J genes are TRBV4-3 and TRBJ2-1; D might be TRBD2 (7 bases). Germline assignment: CDR1 LGHNA and CDR2 YSLEER. The germline V and J ends were trimmed by 1 base and 9 bases, with 16 bases remaining between them. The length of the CDR3 is 15 residues. The DNA for the CDR3 is TGCGCCAGCAGCCAAGGTGGGGGGGGGCGCTTTGAGCAGTTCTTC. Protein sequence: CASSQGGGGRFEQFF.

The chain links TRBV5-6 to TRBJ1-4; 9 nucleotides align to TRBD1. This CDR3 contains 15 residues. V shed 4 bases and J 8 bases; nucleotides not matched to a gene: 9. CDR1 SGHDT and CDR2 YYEEEE come from the germline V gene. The CDR3 nucleotides read TGTGCCAGCAGCGATCCGGGACAGGGAGAAGAAAAACTGTTTTTT. It codes for CASSDPGQGEEKLFF.

V and J are TRBV6-6 and TRBJ2-1; TRBD2 matches at 16 bases. The trim removed 4 bases at V and 4 bases at J, leaving 1 base unmatched. Per germline, CDR1 MNHNY and CDR2 SVGAGI (reference sequence). The CDR3 spans 16 residues. Written as DNA, the CDR3 is TGTGCCAGCAGTTGGGGACTAGCGGGGGGGTACAATGAGCAGTTCTTC. It specifies CASSWGLAGGYNEQFF.

The chain links TRBV11-3 to TRBJ1-5; D is possibly TRBD1 (5 bases). V dropped 0 bases and J dropped 5 bases, with 17 bases sitting between them. Germline assignment: CDR1 SGHNT and CDR2 YENEEA. The CDR3 runs 17 residues. CDR3 amino acids: CASSLDEESGLDQPQHF. The CDR3 DNA sequence: TGTGCCAGCAGCTTAGATGAGGAATCAGGGCTCGATCAGCCCCAGCATTTT.

V is TRBV27 and J is TRBJ1-3, with D unclear. Germline values: CDR1 MNHEY, CDR2 SMNVEV (reference sequence). The V end was cut by 2 bases, the J end by 2 bases, with 7 bases between. The CDR3 runs to 14 residues. The CDR3 sequence is CASSLGGTGNTIYF. DNA for the CDR3: TGTGCCAGCAGTTTAGGAGGGACTGGAAACACCATATATTTT.

The chain joins TRBV19 to TRBJ1-2; no clear D gene. The CDR3 covers 13 residues. V shed 3 bases and J shed 8 bases, with 13 bases lying between them. CDR1 and CDR2 (germline): LNHDA, SQIVND (reference sequence). The DNA for the CDR3 is TGTGCCAGTAGTATGGGAGGGTCGGGAGGCTACACCTTC. This codes for CASSMGGSGGYTF.

The chain uses TRBV4-2 and TRBJ1-1, with TRBD1 identical over 8 bases. J gave up 5 bases and V 5 bases, and 7 bases lay outside the gene matches. CDR3 size: 14 residues. The germline gives CDR1 LGHNA, CDR2 YNFKEQ. The CDR3 nucleotides read TGTGCCAGCAGCTTGTGGCAGGGGGCGACTGAAGCTTTCTTT. Protein sequence: CASSLWQGATEAFF.

V and J are TRBV7-2 and TRBJ1-4; unclear D gene. V lost 5 bases to trimming and J lost 4 bases, with 8 bases between them. This CDR3 has 13 residues. The germline CDR1 and CDR2 sequences are SGHTA and FQGNSA. CDR3 residues: CASSPSGNEKLFF. CDR3 DNA sequence: TGTGCCAGCAGCCCTTCCGGTAATGAAAAACTGTTTTTT.

This chain uses TRBV30 with TRBJ1-4, with unresolved D. Germline-derived CDR1 and CDR2 are GTSNPN and SVGIG (reference sequence). The CDR3 length is 15 residues. V was shortened by 3 bases and J by 7 bases, with 18 bases between the two germline ends. CDR3 DNA sequence: TGTGCCTGGAGCGGAGGGAGAGGCGGCGGTGAAAAACTGTTTTTT. It encodes CAWSGGRGGGEKLFF. Full variable domain (rest looked up from reference TRBV30 and TRBJ1-4): SQTIHQWPATLVQPVGSPLSLECTVEGTSNPNLYWYRQAAGRGLQLLFYSVGIGQISSEVPQNLSASRPQDRQFILSSKKLLLSDSGFYLCAWSGGRGGGEKLFFGSGTQLSVL.

The chain uses TRBV6-5 and TRBJ2-7, with TRBD2 matching 7 bases. The CDR3 has 14 amino acids. Per germline, CDR1 MNHEY and CDR2 SVGAGI. J was trimmed by 0 bases and V by 6 bases; bases with no gene match: 5. The CDR3 nucleotides read TGTGCCAGCAGCCTAGGCGGGAGCTCCTACGAGCAGTACTTC. It codes for CASSLGGSSYEQYF.

The V call is TRBV29-1, the J call TRBJ1-2; 7 nucleotides line up with TRBD1. The J segment lost 6 bases and the V segment lost 4 bases, leaving 14 bases of the junction unmatched. CDR1 and CDR2 from the germline V gene are SQVTM and ANQGSEA. The CDR3 length is 15 residues. CDR3 protein: CSVGRGRPAVHGYTF. In nucleotides, the CDR3 is TGCAGCGTTGGCAGGGGGAGGCCCGCAGTCCATGGCTACACCTTC.

In its sample, this clone was seen once. The V call is TRBV11-2, the J call TRBJ1-4, with 9 positions matching TRBD1. CDR1 is SGHAT, CDR2 FQNNGV, per germline. This CDR3 has 14 amino acids. V trimming: 3 bases; J trimming: 8 bases; junction bases outside the gene matches: 4. The CDR3 sequence: CASSLGQGGEKLFF. The CDR3 DNA reads as TGTGCCAGCAGCTTGGGACAGGGTGGGGAAAAACTGTTTTTT. The variable domain in full, completed from reference TRBV11-2 and TRBJ1-4, reads EAGVAQSPRYKIIEKRQSVAFWCNPISGHATLYWYQQILGQGPKLLIQFQNNGVVDDSQLPKDRFSAERLKGVDSTLKIQPAKLEDSAVYLCASSLGQGGEKLFFGSGTQLSVL.

This chain connects TRBV6-4 to TRBJ2-4; 10 bases line up with TRBD1. The CDR3 has 14 amino acids. Trimming took 4 bases from V and 7 from J; bases not matched to a gene: 4. Per germline, CDR1 MRHNA and CDR2 SNTAGT. CDR3 sequence reads: CASSAPGQGNIQYF. The DNA for the CDR3 is TGTGCCAGCAGTGCCCCGGGACAGGGGAACATTCAGTACTTC.

This chain connects TRBV4-3 to TRBJ2-7; a weak D match, TRBD1 (5 bases). V was pared by 2 bases and J by 0 bases, with 11 bases between. The germline gives CDR1 LGHNA, CDR2 YSLEER. CDR3 length: 15 amino acids. CDR3 in DNA: TGCGCCAGCAGCCAATACGATACAGGCTCCTACGAGCAGTACTTC. This translates into CASSQYDTGSYEQYF.

V is TRBV5-1 and J is TRBJ2-1; 8 bases match TRBD1. CDR3 length: 18 residues. Looked up from germline, CDR1 is SGHRS and CDR2 is YFSETQ. V gave up 2 bases and J gave up 2 bases; unmatched junction bases: 12. In nucleotides, the CDR3 is TGCGCCAGCAGCTTATCCCGGGCGAGGACAGGGACCTACAATGAGCAGTTCTTC. This sequence encodes CASSLSRARTGTYNEQFF. The full variable domain, rest sourced from reference TRBV5-1 and TRBJ2-1, is KAGVTQTPRYLIKTRGQQVTLSCSPISGHRSVSWYQQTPGQGLQFLFEYFSETQRNKGNFPGRFSGRQFSNSRSEMNVSTLELGDSALYLCASSLSRARTGTYNEQFFGPGTRLTVL.

The chain has TRBV11-2 and TRBJ1-4; D is possibly TRBD1 (6 bases). Per the germline V gene, CDR1 is SGHAT and CDR2 is FQNNGV. The CDR3 spans 16 residues. Trimming shortened V by 2 bases and J by 10 bases, and 20 bases separated the two germline ends. Written as DNA, the CDR3 is TGTGCCAGCAGCTTAATTGGGTCGACAGGCGTAGGAAAACTGTTTTTT. Its translation: CASSLIGSTGVGKLFF.

V gene TRBV7-9 combines with J gene TRBJ1-5; no definite D call. V lost 0 bases and J lost 6, with 9 bases in between. From germline, CDR1 is SEHNR and CDR2 FQNEAQ (reference sequence). The CDR3 totals 14 residues. CDR3 in amino acids: CASSLAGEGQPQHF. Here the CDR3 DNA reads TGTGCCAGCAGCTTAGCCGGCGAGGGTCAGCCCCAGCATTTT.

This chain links TRBV2 with TRBJ2-7, with TRBD1 matching 10 bases. V shed 3 bases and J 3 bases; nucleotides not matched to a gene: 5. The CDR3 is made up of 15 amino acids. The germline V gene encodes CDR1 SNHLY and CDR2 FYNNEI. Here the CDR3 DNA reads TGTGCCAGCAGTGAGGGACAGGGGAAAAACTACGAGCAGTACTTC. Encoded protein: CASSEGQGKNYEQYF.

The V call is TRBV13, the J call TRBJ2-3; D call uncertain. The CDR3 is made up of 15 amino acids. The V gene's germline CDR1 is PRHDT and CDR2 FYEKMQ (reference sequence). Trimming took off 3 bases at V and 0 bases at J, with 10 bases between the two ends. CDR3 loop: CASSFGDLSTDTQYF. The CDR3 DNA reads as TGTGCCAGCAGCTTCGGAGACCTTAGCACAGATACGCAGTATTTT.

This clone appeared once. This chain joins TRBV30 and TRBJ2-5; TRBD1 is a possible D gene (6 bases). The DNA end lines up better with TRBJ2-7; the J call may be wrong. CDR1 is GTSNPN and CDR2 is SVGIG in the germline V gene (reference sequence). CDR3 length equals 14 residues. The CDR3 here is CAWSVGQGPYEQYF. CDR3 sequence (DNA): TGTGCCTGGAGTGTGGGGCAGGGGCCCTACGAGCAGTACTTC.

The chain combines TRBV19 with TRBJ2-7; 8 bases are shared with TRBD2. J gave up 4 bases and V 6 bases, and 5 bases lay outside the gene matches. There are 13 residues in the CDR3. The V gene's germline CDR1 is LNHDA and CDR2 SQIVND (reference sequence). The CDR3 is CASSGGARYEQYF. In DNA, the CDR3 is TGTGCCAGTAGCGGGGGGGCCAGGTACGAGCAGTACTTC.

This clone was observed once. This chain joins TRBV30 and TRBJ1-2; TRBD1 matches 9 bases. This CDR3 is built from 12 residues. Germline V gene data show CDR1 as GTSNPN and CDR2 as SVGIG (reference sequence). V was clipped by 6 bases and J by 8 bases; unmatched bases: 7. The chain's CDR3 is CACPGTGIGYTF. Here the CDR3 DNA reads TGTGCCTGCCCCGGGACAGGGATCGGCTACACCTTC.

The chain couples TRBV7-2 to TRBJ2-5; D gene uncertain. Trimming shortened V by 1 base and J by 4 bases, and 7 bases separated the two germline ends. The germline V gene has CDR1 SGHTA and CDR2 FQGNSA. The CDR3 sequence is 13 residues long. Written as DNA, the CDR3 is TGTGCCAGCAGCTTAGGTGCCGGAGAGACCCAGTACTTC. Its protein is CASSLGAGETQYF.

This clone was counted once. The chain employs TRBV11-3 and TRBJ2-2; TRBD2 aligns across 8 bases. With V trimmed by 3 bases and J by 4 bases, 4 bases remained unmatched. The CDR3 is 15 residues long. Germline assignment: CDR1 SGHNT and CDR2 YENEEA. The CDR3 loop is CASSFAGGLTGELFF. The CDR3, as DNA: TGTGCCAGCAGCTTCGCGGGGGGCCTCACCGGGGAGCTGTTTTTT. The full variable domain, in which reference TRBV11-3 and TRBJ2-2 provide the parts outside the CDR3, is EAGVVQSPRYKIIEKKQPVAFWCNPISGHNTLYWYLQNLGQGPELLIRYENEEAVDDSQLPKDRFSAERLKGVDSTLKIQPAELGDSAVYLCASSFAGGLTGELFFGEGSRLTVL.

In the case of this clone: Other DNA sequences in the same sample also yield this CDR3. The chain employs TRBV6-1 and TRBJ1-5; 7 bases agree with TRBD1. V was pared by 0 bases and J by 4 bases, with 3 bases of the junction left unmatched. The CDR3 is made up of 15 amino acids. Germline-derived CDR1 and CDR2 are MNHNS and SASEGT. Here the CDR3 reads CASSEAGGSNQPQHF. The CDR3 nucleotides are TGTGCCAGCAGTGAAGCAGGGGGCAGTAATCAGCCCCAGCATTTT.

The genes are TRBV7-9 and TRBJ2-3, with D tentatively TRBD2 (7 bases). The V end lost 0 bases, the J end lost 0 bases, and 10 bases lay between the germline ends. This CDR3 is 16 amino acids long. Germline lookup yields CDR1 SEHNR and CDR2 FQNEAQ (reference sequence). The CDR3 is CASSLAEGGSTDTQYF. CDR3 sequence (DNA): TGTGCCAGCAGCTTAGCGGAGGGGGGGAGCACAGATACGCAGTATTTT.

This clone was counted a single time. This chain joins TRBV2 and TRBJ1-1, with TRBD1 matching over 9 bases. Germline CDR1 is SNHLY and CDR2 is FYNNEI. V dropped 9 bases and J dropped 6; count of bases not matched to a gene: 5. The CDR3 covers 12 residues. The CDR3 loop reads CARMTGGAEAFF. Here the CDR3 DNA reads TGTGCCAGAATGACAGGGGGGGCTGAAGCTTTCTTT.

The J gene is TRBJ2-3, the V gene TRBV6-1, with 7 bases identical to TRBD1. This CDR3 region has 15 residues. Germline-derived CDR1 and CDR2 are MNHNS and SASEGT. J lost 0 bases, V lost 8 bases, and 8 bases had no gene match. CDR3 amino acids: CASSGGFLSTDTQYF. Written as DNA, the CDR3 is TGTGCCAGCTCAGGGGGATTCCTCAGCACAGATACGCAGTATTTT.

The chain has TRBV2 and TRBJ2-5, with 10 bases lining up with TRBD2. CDR1 is SNHLY and CDR2 is FYNNEI in the germline V gene. V was clipped by 5 bases and J by 4 bases; unmatched bases: 13. There are 17 residues in the CDR3. CDR3: CASSTGSGGAFRETQYF. The CDR3 DNA reads as TGTGCCAGCAGTACAGGGAGCGGGGGGGCGTTTCGAGAGACCCAGTACTTC.

J is TRBJ2-7 and V is TRBV7-8; 9 nucleotides agree with TRBD2. From germline, CDR1 is SGHVS and CDR2 FQNEAQ. The CDR3 covers 15 residues. V gave up 5 bases and J gave up 3 bases; unmatched junction bases: 8. CDR3 amino acids: CASSQSPAGGYEQYF. The CDR3 coding sequence is TGTGCCAGCAGCCAATCGCCAGCGGGGGGCTACGAGCAGTACTTC.

This rearrangement joins TRBV4-3 to TRBJ1-6, with D uncertain. The CDR3 length is 16 residues. CDR1 and CDR2 from the germline V gene are LGHNA and YSLEER. V gave up 0 bases and J gave up 5 bases, with 11 bases separating them. The DNA for the CDR3 is TGCGCCAGCAGCCAAGATTTTATTACAGATAATTCACCCCTCCACTTT. Translating gives CASSQDFITDNSPLHF.